Below are 9 T cell receptor beta chains sequenced from a single sample in a study of cytomegalovirus exposure and HLA in healthy donors. TCRdb keeps only in-frame clones here, not all; method: immunoSEQ multiplex PCR. This table has 200,000 to 300,000 clones, more than 85% appearing once. Material for sequencing was PBMCs. These receptors came from a man aged 18 to 30 in good health and CMV-seropositive.

The CDR3 is CASSSPRTSWRYYEQYF. The DNA for the CDR3 is TGTGCCAGCAGTTCACCAAGGACTAGTTGGCGATACTACGAGCAGTACTTC. V is TRBV28 and J is TRBJ2-7, with 7 bases identical to TRBD2. With 4 bases clipped from V and 3 bases from J, the junction kept 15 bases outside the gene matches. The CDR3 length is 17 residues. Looked up from germline, CDR1 is MDHEN and CDR2 is SYDVKM.

The chain recombines TRBV6-5 with TRBJ2-7; the match to TRBD1 covers 9 bases. The germline V gene encodes CDR1 MNHEY and CDR2 SVGAGI. The CDR3 contains 14 residues. V shed 6 bases, J shed 5 bases, and the junction held 8 bases outside the gene matches. The CDR3 sequence: CASRAWDRENEQYF. CDR3 coding DNA: TGTGCCAGCAGAGCTTGGGACAGGGAGAACGAGCAGTACTTC.

J is TRBJ1-3 and V is TRBV30, with a weak D call TRBD1 (6 bases). CDR1 and CDR2 from the germline V gene are GTSNPN and SVGIG (reference sequence). V was pared by 0 bases and J by 0 bases, with 12 bases between. The length of the CDR3 is 16 residues. CDR3 in amino acids: CAWSVGGLLSGNTIYF. Written as DNA, the CDR3 is TGTGCCTGGAGTGTAGGGGGACTCCTCTCTGGAAACACCATATATTTT.

The chain uses TRBV6-1 and TRBJ2-7; 12 nucleotides agree with TRBD1. There are 15 residues in the CDR3. Germline lookup yields CDR1 MNHNS and CDR2 SASEGT. Trimming cost V 3 bases and J 5 bases; bases outside gene matches: 5. This CDR3 reads CASSEGTGGFNEQYF. CDR3 nucleotide sequence: TGTGCCAGCAGTGAGGGGACAGGGGGCTTCAACGAGCAGTACTTC.

Comment on this clone: This may arise from a read error, as a much more abundant clone is one base away. The sample carries other DNA sequences with the same CDR3. V and J are TRBV5-1 and TRBJ1-1; TRBD1 might be the D (6 bases). V lost 0 bases to trimming and J lost 1 base, with 7 bases between them. The CDR3 runs 14 residues. The germline V gene has CDR1 SGHRS and CDR2 YFSETQ. CDR3 sequence (DNA): TGCGCCAGCAGCTTGGCACAGGGGAACACTGAAGCTTTCTTT. Translating gives CASSLAQGNTEAFF.

This chain uses TRBV28 with TRBJ2-2; possible D gene TRBD1, 6 bases. The CDR3 totals 15 residues. The ends were cut back, 6 bases at V and 5 bases at J, with 16 bases in the middle. Germline V gives CDR1 MDHEN, CDR2 SYDVKM. The CDR3: CASREVRGNTGELFF. DNA for the CDR3: TGTGCCAGCAGGGAGGTGAGGGGGAATACCGGGGAGCTGTTTTTT.

CDR3 coding DNA: TGTGCCAGCAGTGCACAGGGATCTTACAATGAGCAGTTCTTC. As protein: CASSAQGSYNEQFF. The J gene is TRBJ2-1, the V gene TRBV6-1; TRBD1 is a possible D gene (6 bases). V shed 4 bases and J shed 4 bases, with 11 bases lying between them. CDR1 is MNHNS and CDR2 is SASEGT in the germline V gene. This CDR3 has 14 amino acids.

The rearrangement links TRBV7-2 to TRBJ1-5; 8 bases fit TRBD1. Losses at the gene ends were 0 bases for V and 5 bases for J; bases not matched to a gene: 0. There are 14 residues in the CDR3. In germline, CDR1 is SGHTA, CDR2 FQGNSA. CDR3: CASSLATGDQPQHF. The CDR3 DNA follows: TGTGCCAGCAGCTTAGCGACAGGGGATCAGCCCCAGCATTTT.

V gene TRBV7-2 combines with J gene TRBJ2-7, with 7 nucleotides matching TRBD2. Germline V gene sequence: CDR1 SGHTA, CDR2 FQGNSA. The J segment lost 4 bases and the V segment lost 4 bases, leaving 7 bases of the junction unmatched. CDR3 length: 14 amino acids. In DNA form, the CDR3 reads TGTGCCAGCAGCTCCGGACTAGGGACGTACGAGCAGTACTTC. Translated: CASSSGLGTYEQYF.